Below, 22 T cell receptor beta chains from the same sample are listed, as sequenced in a study of blood T cell repertoires in COVID-19. Some clones are missing from TCRdb's copy, which holds only in-frame ones; the method was immunoSEQ multiplex PCR. The data contain around 190,000 clones, 82% of them singletons. Sequenced material: peripheral blood. The source of these receptors is a woman aged 60-75 years with COVID-19, enrolled during active disease.

The J gene is TRBJ2-3, the V gene TRBV28; TRBD1 agrees at 10 bases. The CDR3 length is 14 residues. J gave up 5 bases and V 10 bases, and 9 bases lay outside the gene matches. Germline V CDR1 and CDR2: MDHEN, SYDVKM. CDR3 residues: CATLDRGRGDTQYF. CDR3 sequence (DNA): TGTGCCACCCTAGACAGGGGGCGGGGAGATACGCAGTATTTT.

In this sample, this clone turned up once. The gene calls are TRBV19 and TRBJ1-5; TRBD1 matches at 7 bases. The CDR3 has 16 residues. Germline V gives CDR1 LNHDA, CDR2 SQIVND (reference sequence). The V and J ends lost 5 bases and 0 bases, in that order; junction bases with no gene match: 7. CDR3 protein: CASSLLGQVSNQPQHF. In nucleotides, the CDR3 is TGTGCCAGTAGTTTGTTAGGACAGGTTAGCAATCAGCCCCAGCATTTT.

This chain links TRBV3-1 (or the pseudogene TRBV3-2) with TRBJ2-1; TRBD2 aligns across 9 bases. After removal of 2 bases from V and 14 bases from J, the junction contained 10 bases not matched to a gene. The CDR3 has 14 amino acids. Germline V lookup: CDR1 LGHDT, CDR2 YNNKEL (reference sequence). The CDR3 DNA is TGTGCCAGCAGCCAATTCTCCGGGACTAGCTTTAAGTTCTTC. It encodes CASSQFSGTSFKFF.

CDR3 in DNA: TGTGCCAGCAGCTTAGATCGCAGCAGTGGGGGGACCTTC. This gives the protein CASSLDRSSGGTF. The chain is built from TRBV11-2 and TRBJ1-2; the D gene is possibly TRBD1 (5 bases). Germline V CDR1 and CDR2: SGHAT, FQNNGV. Trimming stripped 0 bases from V and 14 bases from J, with 16 bases between. This CDR3 comprises 13 residues. The variable domain in full, completed from reference TRBV11-2 and TRBJ1-2, reads EAGVAQSPRYKIIEKRQSVAFWCNPISGHATLYWYQQILGQGPKLLIQFQNNGVVDDSQLPKDRFSAERLKGVDSTLKIQPAKLEDSAVYLCASSLDRSSGGTFGSGTRLTVV.

The rearrangement links TRBV5-4 to TRBJ1-1, with 8 bases that match TRBD1. Germline lookup yields CDR1 SGHNT and CDR2 YYREEE (reference sequence). Losses at the gene ends were 0 bases for V and 2 bases for J; bases not matched to a gene: 6. This CDR3 has 16 amino acids. CDR3 nucleotide sequence: TGTGCCAGCAGCTTGGGCGCAGGGGGCCTAAACACTGAAGCTTTCTTT. As protein: CASSLGAGGLNTEAFF.

V and J are TRBV15 and TRBJ2-7; tentative D call: TRBD1 (6 bases). This CDR3 comprises 17 residues. Germline lookup yields CDR1 LNHNV and CDR2 YYDKDF (reference sequence). Trimming cost V 1 base and J 4 bases, with 20 bases left between them. CDR3 sequence: CATSRVFSLDRGYEQYF. DNA of the CDR3: TGTGCCACCAGCAGAGTTTTTAGTCTGGACAGAGGATACGAGCAGTACTTC.

This chain connects TRBV19 to TRBJ2-3; D gene unclear. Germline V CDR1 and CDR2: LNHDA, SQIVND (reference sequence). V was pared by 5 bases and J by 1 base, with 7 bases between. The CDR3 runs 13 residues. CDR3 in amino acids: CASSLSGTDTQYF. The CDR3 DNA is TGTGCCAGTAGTTTAAGCGGCACAGATACGCAGTATTTT.

The chain's CDR3 is CASSQEGSGRWGTQYF. In nucleotides, the CDR3 is TGTGCCAGCAGCCAAGAAGGTAGCGGGAGGTGGGGGACCCAGTACTTC. The rearrangement joins TRBV3-1 (or the pseudogene TRBV3-2) to TRBJ2-5; 10 bases match TRBD2. CDR1 and CDR2 from the germline V gene are LGHDT and YNNKEL (reference sequence). V dropped 0 bases and J dropped 7; count of bases not matched to a gene: 8. The CDR3 sequence is 16 residues long.

This chain uses TRBV30 with TRBJ1-3, with 7 bases fitting TRBD1. Trimming took 0 bases from V and 0 from J; bases not matched to a gene: 5. Germline CDR1 and CDR2: GTSNPN and SVGIG (reference sequence). This CDR3 comprises 16 residues. CDR3 coding DNA: TGTGCCTGGAGTGTAAGGGGGCAGGTCTCTGGAAACACCATATATTTT. Residues: CAWSVRGQVSGNTIYF.

The gene calls are TRBV11-2 and TRBJ2-7; TRBD2 matches 10 bases. The CDR3 length is 14 residues. Germline assignment: CDR1 SGHAT and CDR2 FQNNGV. The V and J ends lost 5 bases and 7 bases, in that order; junction bases with no gene match: 8. The CDR3 DNA sequence: TGTGCCAGCAGCCCCAGCGGGAGGGGGTATGAGCAGTACTTC. Translated, it gives CASSPSGRGYEQYF. The whole variable domain, remainder taken from reference TRBV11-2 and TRBJ2-7, is EAGVAQSPRYKIIEKRQSVAFWCNPISGHATLYWYQQILGQGPKLLIQFQNNGVVDDSQLPKDRFSAERLKGVDSTLKIQPAKLEDSAVYLCASSPSGRGYEQYFGPGTRLTVT.

The chain links TRBV18 to TRBJ2-1, with 14 bases that match TRBD2. Trimming cost V 3 bases and J 10 bases; bases outside gene matches: 8. This CDR3 spans 16 amino acids. CDR1 and CDR2 from the germline V gene are KGHSH and LQKENI. In DNA, the CDR3 is TGTGCCAGCTCACCCCCCGGGACTAGCGGGAGAAACGAGCAGTTCTTC. Translation gives CASSPPGTSGRNEQFF.

This clone occurred a few times. The rearrangement links TRBV6-2 or TRBV6-3 to TRBJ2-7, with D possibly matching TRBD1 (6 bases). Germline values: CDR1 MNHEY, CDR2 SVGEGT. V was cut by 5 bases and J by 4 bases, with 24 bases left in between. This CDR3 has 17 amino acids. The CDR3 sequence is CASSMGPLAGAVYEQYF. The CDR3 nucleotides read TGTGCCAGCAGTATGGGTCCCTTGGCAGGGGCGGTTTACGAGCAGTACTTC.

This clone was observed a single time. The CDR3 nucleotides are TGTGCCAGCAGCCAAGGGGCGGGGGCGAGCTCCTACGAGCAGTACTTC. Amino acid sequence: CASSQGAGASSYEQYF. This chain connects TRBV4-2 to TRBJ2-7, with D possibly matching TRBD2 (7 bases). The V gene's germline CDR1 is LGHNA and CDR2 YNFKEQ. V lost 1 base and J lost 0, with 13 bases in between. The CDR3 is 16 amino acids.

This chain links TRBV19 with TRBJ1-5; D perhaps matches TRBD1 (5 bases). The ends were cut back, 5 bases at V and 1 base at J, with 12 bases in the middle. The CDR3 runs to 15 residues. CDR1 and CDR2 from the germline V gene are LNHDA and SQIVND (reference sequence). CDR3 loop: CASSFSDRSNQPQHF. The CDR3 nucleotides read TGTGCCAGTAGTTTCTCCGACAGAAGCAATCAGCCCCAGCATTTT.

CDR3 amino acids: CASSDGTTGANVLTF. The CDR3 coding sequence is TGTGCCAGCAGTGACGGGACAACTGGGGCCAACGTCCTGACTTTC. The J gene is TRBJ2-6, the V gene TRBV6-4; D possibly corresponds to TRBD1 (6 bases). The CDR3 loop spans 15 amino acids. Germline V gives CDR1 MRHNA, CDR2 SNTAGT. V lost 2 bases and J 2 bases, leaving 7 bases between the germline ends.

The chain links TRBV3-1 (or the pseudogene TRBV3-2) to TRBJ1-6, with TRBD1 identical over 8 bases. The germline V gene encodes CDR1 LGHDT and CDR2 YNNKEL (reference sequence). Trimming took 2 bases from V and 7 from J; bases not matched to a gene: 10. This CDR3 is 17 amino acids long. CDR3 nucleotides: TGTGCCAGCAGCCAATACAGGGGGTTGGGACTCAATTCACCCCTCCACTTT. Amino acids: CASSQYRGLGLNSPLHF.

This chain links TRBV7-9 with TRBJ1-1; maybe TRBD1 (5 bases). CDR1 SEHNR and CDR2 FQNEAQ come from the germline V gene (reference sequence). Trimming took off 4 bases at V and 4 bases at J, with 13 bases between the two ends. The CDR3 spans 14 residues. CDR3: CASSSSGKVTEAFF. DNA for the CDR3: TGTGCCAGCAGCTCCTCAGGGAAGGTCACTGAAGCTTTCTTT. Together with reference TRBV7-9 and TRBJ1-1, the CDR3 gives the full variable domain: DTGVSQNPRHKITKRGQNVTFRCDPISEHNRLYWYRQTLGQGPEFLTYFQNEAQLEKSRLLSDRFSAERPKGSFSTLEIQRTEQGDSAMYLCASSSSGKVTEAFFGQGTRLTVV.

Of note for this clone: Distinct nucleotide sequences in the sample also encode this CDR3. The rearrangement joins TRBV19 to TRBJ1-6; D call uncertain. The CDR3 is 14 amino acids. Germline values: CDR1 LNHDA, CDR2 SQIVND (reference sequence). Trimming shortened V by 3 bases and J by 5 bases, and 8 bases separated the two germline ends. The CDR3 spells CASSITGDNSPLHF. The CDR3 region has the DNA TGTGCCAGTAGTATCACCGGGGATAATTCACCCCTCCACTTT.

The chain combines TRBV14 with TRBJ1-6; D gene ambiguous. V was trimmed by 4 bases and J by 12 bases, leaving 13 bases between them. The CDR3 is made up of 13 amino acids. The germline CDR1 and CDR2 sequences are SGHDN and FVKESK. In nucleotides, the CDR3 is TGTGCCAGCAGCCTGCGGGAGGGCCAACCCCTCCACTTT. It specifies CASSLREGQPLHF.

This chain connects TRBV6-5 to TRBJ1-1; the D is unclear. The CDR3 sequence is 13 residues long. V lost 5 bases and J 1 base, leaving 8 bases between the germline ends. Germline V gene sequence: CDR1 MNHEY, CDR2 SVGAGI. The CDR3 DNA follows: TGTGCCAGCAGTCTTCGGGGGAACACTGAAGCTTTCTTT. Residues: CASSLRGNTEAFF.

The chain is built from TRBV18 and TRBJ2-2, with D perhaps TRBD1 (6 bases). The CDR3 sequence is 15 residues long. The V gene lost 3 bases and the J gene lost 4 bases, with 12 bases spanning the gap. The V gene's germline CDR1 is KGHSH and CDR2 LQKENI. The CDR3 reads CASSPWGLVTGELFF. CDR3 nucleotides: TGTGCCAGCTCACCCTGGGGGCTCGTCACCGGGGAGCTGTTTTTT.

V gene TRBV5-6 combines with J gene TRBJ1-1, with 8 bases identical to TRBD1. V gave up 4 bases and J gave up 0 bases; unmatched junction bases: 2. CDR3 length: 14 amino acids. CDR1 SGHDT and CDR2 YYEEEE come from the germline V gene. The CDR3 DNA reads as TGTGCCAGCAGCCGGGACAGGATGAACACTGAAGCTTTCTTT. Amino acid sequence: CASSRDRMNTEAFF. The variable domain in full, with the rest retrieved from reference TRBV5-6 and TRBJ1-1, is DAGVTQSPTHLIKTRGQQVTLRCSPKSGHDTVSWYQQALGQGPQFIFQYYEEEERQRGNFPDRFSGHQFPNYSSELNVNALLLGDSALYLCASSRDRMNTEAFFGQGTRLTVV.